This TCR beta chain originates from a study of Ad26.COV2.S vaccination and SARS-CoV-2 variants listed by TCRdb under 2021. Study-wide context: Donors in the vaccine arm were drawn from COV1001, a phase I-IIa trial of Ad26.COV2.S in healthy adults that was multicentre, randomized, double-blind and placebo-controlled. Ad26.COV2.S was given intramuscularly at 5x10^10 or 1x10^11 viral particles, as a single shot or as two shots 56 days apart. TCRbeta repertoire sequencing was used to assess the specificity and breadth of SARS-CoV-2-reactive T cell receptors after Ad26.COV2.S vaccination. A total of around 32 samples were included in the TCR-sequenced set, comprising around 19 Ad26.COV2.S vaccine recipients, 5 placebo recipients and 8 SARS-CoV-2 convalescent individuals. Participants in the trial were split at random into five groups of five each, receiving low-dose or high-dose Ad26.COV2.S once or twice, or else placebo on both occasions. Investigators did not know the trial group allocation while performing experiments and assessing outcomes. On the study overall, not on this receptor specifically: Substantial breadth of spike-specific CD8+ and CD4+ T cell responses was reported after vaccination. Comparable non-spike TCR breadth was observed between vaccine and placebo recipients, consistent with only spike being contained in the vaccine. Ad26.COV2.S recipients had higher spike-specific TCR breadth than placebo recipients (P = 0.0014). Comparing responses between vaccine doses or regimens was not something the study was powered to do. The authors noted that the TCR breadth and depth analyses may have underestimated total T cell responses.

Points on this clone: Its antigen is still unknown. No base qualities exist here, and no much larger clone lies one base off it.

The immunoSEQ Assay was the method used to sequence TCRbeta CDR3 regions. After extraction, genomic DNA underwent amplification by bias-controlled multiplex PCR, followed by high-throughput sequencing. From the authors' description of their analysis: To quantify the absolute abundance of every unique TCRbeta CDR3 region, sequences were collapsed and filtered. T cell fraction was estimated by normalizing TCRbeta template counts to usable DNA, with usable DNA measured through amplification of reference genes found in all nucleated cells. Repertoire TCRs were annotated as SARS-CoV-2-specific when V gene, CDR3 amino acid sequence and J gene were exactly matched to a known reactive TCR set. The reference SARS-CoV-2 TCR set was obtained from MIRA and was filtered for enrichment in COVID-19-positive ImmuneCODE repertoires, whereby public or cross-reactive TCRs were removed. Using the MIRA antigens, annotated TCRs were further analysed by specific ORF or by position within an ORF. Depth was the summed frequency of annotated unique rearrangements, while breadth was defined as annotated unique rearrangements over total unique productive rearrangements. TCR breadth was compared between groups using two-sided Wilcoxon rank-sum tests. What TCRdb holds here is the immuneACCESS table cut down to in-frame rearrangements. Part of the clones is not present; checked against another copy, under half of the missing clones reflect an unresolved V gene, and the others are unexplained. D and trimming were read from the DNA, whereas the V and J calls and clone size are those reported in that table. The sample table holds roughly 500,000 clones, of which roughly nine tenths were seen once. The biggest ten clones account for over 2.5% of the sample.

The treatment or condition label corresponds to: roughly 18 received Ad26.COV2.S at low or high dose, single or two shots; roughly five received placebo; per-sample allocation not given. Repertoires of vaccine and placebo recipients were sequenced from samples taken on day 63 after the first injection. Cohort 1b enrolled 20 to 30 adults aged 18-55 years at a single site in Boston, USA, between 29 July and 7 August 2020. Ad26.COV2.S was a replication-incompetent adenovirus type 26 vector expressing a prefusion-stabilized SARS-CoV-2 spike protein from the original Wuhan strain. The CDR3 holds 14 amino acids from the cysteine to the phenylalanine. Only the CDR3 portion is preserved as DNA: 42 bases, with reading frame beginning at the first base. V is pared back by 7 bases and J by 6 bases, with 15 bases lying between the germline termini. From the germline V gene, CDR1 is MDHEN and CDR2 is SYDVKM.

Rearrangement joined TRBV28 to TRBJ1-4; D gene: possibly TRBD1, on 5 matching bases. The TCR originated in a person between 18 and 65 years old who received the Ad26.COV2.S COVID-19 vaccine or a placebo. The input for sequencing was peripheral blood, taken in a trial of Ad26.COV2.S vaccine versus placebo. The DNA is TGTGCCAGCAAGCCCGCGGGGGTGGATGAAAAACTGTTTTTT. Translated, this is CASKPAGVDEKLFF.